The present T cell receptor beta chain was sequenced within a study of CD8 T cells in ankylosing spondylitis. Overall study findings and caveats: Ankylosing spondylitis blood appeared to carry a characteristic TCR beta motif of roughly eight highly homologous variants.

The sample holds many counts of this clonotype. No antigen is known for it. Germline loops: CDR1 LNHDA, CDR2 SQIVND (reference sequence). Losses at the gene ends were 6 bases for V and 8 bases for J; bases not matched to a gene: 12. CDR3 length: 15 amino acids. Making use of molecular barcodes, quantitative 5'-RACE generated TCR beta libraries. Via MiXCR, TCRdb re-called the 5' RACE reads, giving one row per CDR3 protein. In the table there are over 100,000 distinct CDR3 sequences, roughly 11% of which are singletons. The V call is TRBV19, the J call TRBJ2-1; 8 nucleotides line up with TRBD1. The receptor comes from a female donor with ankylosing spondylitis or in good health (not recorded which). Sequencing was performed on blood, either unsorted or a sorted T cell fraction (not recorded which). The chain's CDR3 is CASSSFIRGRHEQFF. The CDR3 DNA follows: TGTGCCAGTAGCTCTTTCATCAGGGGGCGCCATGAGCAGTTCTTC.